This T cell receptor beta chain was identified in a study of memory CD4+ T cells and cytomegalovirus serostatus (dated by TCRdb to the late 2010s). The study in broad terms: A total of some 33 healthy Belgian adults, of whom 9 were CMV seropositive and about 24 were CMV seronegative, were included in the cohort. To replicate a published TCR-based CMV serostatus classifier, the study sequenced CD4+ memory TCRbeta repertoires from a Belgian cohort whose cytomegalovirus serostatus was known. Broad study findings and their caveats: Unlike the original study, which covered naive and memory CD4+ and CD8+ populations, the Belgian study sequenced only CD4+CD45RO+ memory cells. The results were interpreted as suggesting that the CMV-associated TCR signature is mostly present in the CD4+ memory repertoire. CMV serostatus prediction reached a median bootstrapped AUC of 0.95 with the original framework and 0.91 with a US-trained random forest. The original-framework classifier achieved a median bootstrapped AUC of approximately 0.95 with a 95% CI of 0.76-1.00 on the Belgian cohort. Among the 150 to 200 previously reported CMV-associated TCRbeta sequences, 65 to 85 showed up in the CD4+ memory repertoires, with each one found in between one and five individuals.

The CDR3 goes from the cysteine to the phenylalanine over 15 residues. Just CDR3 DNA is preserved here, 45 bases in frame from base 1. V is pared back by 8 bases and J by 0 bases, with 14 bases lying between the germline termini. CDR1 and CDR2 (SGHTA, FQGNSA) derive from the germline V gene. Genomic DNA was extracted from sorted cells with the Quick-DNA Microprep Kit. TCRbeta DNA was amplified with the immunoSEQ hsTCRbeta kit following the manufacturer's protocol. TCRbeta libraries were sequenced on an Illumina MiSeq instrument. As for how the authors treated the data: Following removal of out-of-frame sequences, 2.4 million or so distinct TCRbeta sequences were retained, with an average of about 70,000 per individual. Each individual was scored by the count of 150 to 200 previously reported CMV-associated TCRbeta sequences and the total productive distinct TCRbeta count. A beta-binomial model was reimplemented in Python, and scikit-learn random forests with default parameters were trained on US cohort data. Classifier performance on the Belgian cohort was summarized as median AUC with percentile confidence intervals over 10,000 bootstrap iterations. What TCRdb holds here is the immuneACCESS table cut down to in-frame rearrangements. Part of the clones is not present; checked against another copy, under half of the missing clones reflect an unresolved V gene, and the others are unexplained. V and J calls and clone size are those listed in that table; D and trimming were worked out from the DNA. The sample has over 55,000 clones on record, under 80% of them singletons. The biggest ten clones account for 0.82% of the sample.

A FACSAria II was used to sort memory CD4+ T cells, defined as single viable CD3+CD4+CD8-CD45RO+ cells. CMV serostatus was determined with a Roche Elecsys assay detecting serum IgG against CMV pp150, pp28, p38 and p52. After thawing, total CD4+ T cells were enriched by positive selection with CD4 magnetic microbeads. The samples came from a different study that was designed specifically to examine the CD4+ T cell memory repertoire. Peripheral blood mononuclear cells were isolated and cryopreserved according to standard operating procedures, and serum was stored at -80 degrees C. The staining relied on CD3-PerCP (BW264/56), CD4-APC (RPA-T4), CD45RO-PE (UCHT1) and CD8-Pacific Orange (3B5) antibodies, and Sytox blue was used to exclude non-viable cells. This clone has only a few counts. This clone's antigen is unknown. Per-base quality was not reported, and no clone a single base away is much larger than it.

The TCR was taken from an adult in good health and CMV-seronegative. Sequenced: memory CD4+ T cells from blood. The sequence joins TRBV7-2 to TRBJ1-5; perhaps TRBD1 is the D gene, with 5 bases matching. CDR3 region: CASGEDTYSNQPQHF. The sequenced DNA: TGTGCCAGCGGAGAGGACACCTATAGCAATCAGCCCCAGCATTTT. With all but the CDR3 taken from the reference TRBV7-2 and TRBJ1-5 genes, the full variable domain is: GAGVSQSPSNKVTEKGKDVELRCDPISGHTALYWYRQSLGQGLEFLIYFQGNSAPDKSGLPSDRFSAERTGGSVSTLTIQRTQQEDSAVYLCASGEDTYSNQPQHFGDGTRLSIL.